The 7 T cell receptor beta chains presented below share a single source sample, sequenced in a study of blood T cell repertoires in COVID-19. Assay used: immunoSEQ multiplex PCR; TCRdb lists only in-frame clones, some missing. The data contain around 250,000 clones, around 82% of them singletons. The sample comprised peripheral blood. Receptors originate from a man aged 40-55 years with active or convalescent COVID-19.

J is TRBJ2-7 and V is TRBV5-1; 10 bases match TRBD2. The CDR3 has 15 residues. Germline CDR1 is SGHRS and CDR2 is YFSETQ. Germline trimming cut 0 bases from V and 4 bases from J; bases unmatched to any gene: 4. The CDR3, as DNA: TGCGCCAGCAGCTTGGCCCTAGCGGGAGCATACGAGCAGTACTTC. This translates into CASSLALAGAYEQYF.

The J gene is TRBJ2-5, the V gene TRBV3-1 (or the pseudogene TRBV3-2); tentatively, D is TRBD1 (5 bases). The CDR3 totals 14 residues. With 5 bases removed from V and 4 bases from J, the gap between germline ends came to 14 bases. In germline, CDR1 is LGHDT, CDR2 YNNKEL (reference sequence). In DNA form, the CDR3 reads TGTGCCAGCAGCAAACCAGGGCTGTCAGAGACCCAGTACTTC. This translates into CASSKPGLSETQYF.

The V and J genes are TRBV10-3 and TRBJ1-6; TRBD1 agrees at 7 bases. The V gene end was trimmed by 6 bases and the J gene end by 8 bases; junction bases not matched to a gene: 10. The CDR3 runs to 15 residues. Germline CDR1 reads ENHRY; CDR2 reads SYGVKD. The CDR3 reads CAISTVDREDSPLHF. Written as DNA, the CDR3 is TGTGCCATCAGCACAGTTGACAGGGAAGATTCACCCCTCCACTTT.

The table lists this clone with a few counts. V gene TRBV28 combines with J gene TRBJ1-6, with D possibly matching TRBD1 (6 bases). The CDR3 has 14 amino acids. CDR1 MDHEN and CDR2 SYDVKM come from the germline V gene. V lost 4 bases, J lost 7 bases, and 11 bases lay in between. Here the CDR3 reads CASSSGGRNSPLHF. In DNA form, the CDR3 reads TGTGCCAGCAGTTCTGGGGGCAGGAATTCACCCCTCCACTTT.

This chain links TRBV19 with TRBJ2-1; no clear D. V shed 3 bases and J shed 9 bases, with 12 bases lying between them. Germline-derived CDR1 and CDR2 are LNHDA and SQIVND (reference sequence). This CDR3 is 13 amino acids long. The CDR3 nucleotides are TGTGCCAGTAGTATGTCGGCGCGAGGTGAGCAGTTCTTC. It yields the protein CASSMSARGEQFF.

This clone was counted a few times. The chain uses TRBV7-2 and TRBJ1-1; a possible D gene is TRBD1 (5 bases). V was cut by 0 bases and J by 3 bases, with 14 bases left in between. The CDR3 runs 16 residues. Per germline, CDR1 SGHTA and CDR2 FQGNSA. CDR3 sequence (DNA): TGTGCCAGCAGCTTAGCTGTTGGGGCCTTTGACACTGAAGCTTTCTTT. Protein: CASSLAVGAFDTEAFF.

The V and J genes are TRBV6-2 or TRBV6-3 and TRBJ2-1; 10 nucleotides align to TRBD2. Trimming at V came to 5 bases and at J to 4 bases, leaving 5 bases not matched to a gene. From germline, CDR1 is MNHEY and CDR2 SVGEGT. The CDR3 has 15 amino acids. The CDR3 DNA sequence: TGTGCCAGCAGTGACCTAGCGGGGGCTTACAATGAGCAGTTCTTC. This gives the protein CASSDLAGAYNEQFF.